This T cell receptor beta chain was observed in a study of cytomegalovirus exposure and HLA in healthy donors. Concerning this clone itself: No antigen is known for it.

The method was immunoSEQ multiplex PCR; TCRdb's version includes in-frame clones alone and lacks a portion of them. The sample has under 60,000 clones, around 90% seen once. The J segment lost 4 bases and the V segment lost 6 bases, leaving 2 bases of the junction unmatched. The CDR3 is 13 amino acids. The V gene's germline CDR1 is SQVTM and CDR2 ANQGSEA. Study-level points and caveats: Associated with cytomegalovirus, according to the listing, were 150 to 200 TCR beta chains. It was found in a later analysis that first-cohort TCR clusters tended to co-occur in the 100 to 150 validation repertoires.

This TCR derives from a woman aged 25 to 39 in good health and CMV-seronegative. Sequenced: PBMCs. The gene calls are TRBV29-1 and TRBJ1-5, with 11 bases identical to TRBD1. In nucleotides, the CDR3 is TGCAGCGTGGGGACAGGGGGAAATCAGCCCCAGCATTTT. It codes for CSVGTGGNQPQHF. The variable domain in full, with the rest retrieved from reference TRBV29-1 and TRBJ1-5, is SAVISQKPSRDICQRGTSLTIQCQVDSQVTMMFWYRQQPGQSLTLIATANQGSEATYESGFVIDKFPISRPNLTFSTLTVSNMSPEDSSIYLCSVGTGGNQPQHFGDGTRLSIL.